This T cell receptor (beta chain) was obtained from a study of patients and donors after allogeneic stem cell transplantation. This clonotype was detected only a few times. The germline V gene encodes CDR1 MDHEN and CDR2 SYDVKM. V was cut by 4 bases and J by 5 bases, with 12 bases left in between. This CDR3 has 13 amino acids. Each CDR3 protein gets one entry after TCRdb re-called the RT-PCR reads with MiXCR. The repertoire holds under 200,000 distinct CDR3 sequences, about 29% seen once, with under 3.5% in the top ten. The V call is TRBV28, the J call TRBJ2-7; TRBD1 or TRBD2 may be the D gene (6 bases each). The sample consisted of blood, either unsorted or a sorted T cell fraction (not recorded which). The receptor comes from a human donor who was either an allogeneic HSCT recipient or a stem cell or donor lymphocyte infusion donor (not recorded which). It is not recorded whose cells these are; they may come from a transplant donor. The CDR3 reads CASSWAGEDEQYF. CDR3 DNA: TGTGCCAGCAGTTGGGCAGGGGAGGACGAGCAGTACTTC.